One T cell receptor beta chain is described in this entry. No antigen is known for it. Method: immunoSEQ multiplex PCR; TCRdb's copy keeps in-frame clones and lacks some. The sample has 60,000 to 75,000 clones, around 92% seen once. Patients were ineligible given autoimmune disease history or systemic immunosuppression. The data originate from a study of OX40 agonist ivuxolimab in advanced cancers. Study in general: Partial responses were achieved by three patients: one hepatocellular carcinoma, two cutaneous melanoma.

Notes on the study in general: In the 0.1-3.0 mg/kg groups, partial responders showed among the lowest expansion.

CDR3 length equals 11 residues. Between the trimmed V and J ends, which lost 4 bases and 14 bases, there was a span of 12 bases. CDR1 and CDR2 (germline): MNHEY, SVGAGI. The specimen was CD4+ or CD8+ T cells sorted from blood, collected in a trial of the OX40 agonist ivuxolimab. The sequence came from an adult with an advanced solid tumor such as melanoma, head and neck, liver or kidney cancer. The V and J genes are TRBV6-5 and TRBJ2-1; D may be TRBD1 (6 bases). CDR3 DNA: TGTGCCAGCAGTTCCGGGACAATGGAGTTCTTC. Its protein product is CASSSGTMEFF.